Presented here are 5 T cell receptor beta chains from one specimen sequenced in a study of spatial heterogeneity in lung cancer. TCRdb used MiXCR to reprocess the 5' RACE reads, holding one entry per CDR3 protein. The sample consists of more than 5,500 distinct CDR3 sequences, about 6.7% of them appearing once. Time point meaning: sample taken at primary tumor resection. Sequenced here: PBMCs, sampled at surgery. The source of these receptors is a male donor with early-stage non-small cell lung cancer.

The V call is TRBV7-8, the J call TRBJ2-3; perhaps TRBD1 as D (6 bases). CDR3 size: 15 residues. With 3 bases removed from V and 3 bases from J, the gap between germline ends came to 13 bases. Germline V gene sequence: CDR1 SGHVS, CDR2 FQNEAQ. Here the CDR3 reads CASSLTGPLTDTQYF. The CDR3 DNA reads TGTGCCAGCAGCTTGACAGGACCTTTAACAGATACGCAGTATTTT. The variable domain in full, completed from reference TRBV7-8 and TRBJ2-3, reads GAGVSQSPRYKVAKRGQDVALRCDPISGHVSLFWYQQALGQGPEFLTYFQNEAQLDKSGLPSDRFFAERPEGSVSTLKIQRTQQEDSAVYLCASSLTGPLTDTQYFGPGTRLTVL.

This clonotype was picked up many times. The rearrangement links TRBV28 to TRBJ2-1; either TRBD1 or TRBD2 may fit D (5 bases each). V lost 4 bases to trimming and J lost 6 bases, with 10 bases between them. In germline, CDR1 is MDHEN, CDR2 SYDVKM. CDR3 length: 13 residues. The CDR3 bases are TGTGCCAGCAGTTCCCCAGGGAGCAATGAGCAGTTCTTC. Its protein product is CASSSPGSNEQFF.

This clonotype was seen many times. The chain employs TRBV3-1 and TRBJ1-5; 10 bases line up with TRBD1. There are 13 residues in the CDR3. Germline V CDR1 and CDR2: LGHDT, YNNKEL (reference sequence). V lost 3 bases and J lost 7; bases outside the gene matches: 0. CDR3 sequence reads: CASSQTGGQPQHF. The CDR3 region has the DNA TGTGCCAGCAGCCAGACAGGGGGCCAGCCCCAGCATTTT.

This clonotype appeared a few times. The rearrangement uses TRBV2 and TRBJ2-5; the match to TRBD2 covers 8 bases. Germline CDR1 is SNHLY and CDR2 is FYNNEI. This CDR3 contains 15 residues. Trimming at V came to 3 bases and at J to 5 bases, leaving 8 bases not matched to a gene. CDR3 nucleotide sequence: TGTGCCAGCAGTGACGAGCGGGGGTCTCAGGAGACCCAGTACTTC. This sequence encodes CASSDERGSQETQYF.

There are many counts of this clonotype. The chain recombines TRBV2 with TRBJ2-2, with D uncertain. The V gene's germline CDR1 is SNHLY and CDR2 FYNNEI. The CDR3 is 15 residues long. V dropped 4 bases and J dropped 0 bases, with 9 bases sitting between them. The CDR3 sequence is CASSGARPNTGELFF. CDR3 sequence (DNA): TGTGCCAGCAGTGGGGCCAGGCCGAACACCGGGGAGCTGTTTTTT.